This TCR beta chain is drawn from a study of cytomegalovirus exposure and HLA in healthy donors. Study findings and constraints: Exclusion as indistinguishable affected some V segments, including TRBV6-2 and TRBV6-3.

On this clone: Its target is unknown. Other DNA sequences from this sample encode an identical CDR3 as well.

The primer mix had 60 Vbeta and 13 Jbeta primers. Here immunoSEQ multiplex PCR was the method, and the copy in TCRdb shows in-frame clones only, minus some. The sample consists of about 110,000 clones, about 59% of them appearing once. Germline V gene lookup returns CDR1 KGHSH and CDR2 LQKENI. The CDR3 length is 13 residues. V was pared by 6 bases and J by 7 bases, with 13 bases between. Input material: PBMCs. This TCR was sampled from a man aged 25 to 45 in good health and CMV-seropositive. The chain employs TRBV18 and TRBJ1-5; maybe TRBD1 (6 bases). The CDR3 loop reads CASSPDRNQPQHF. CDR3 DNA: TGTGCCAGCTCTCCTGACAGGAACCAGCCCCAGCATTTT.